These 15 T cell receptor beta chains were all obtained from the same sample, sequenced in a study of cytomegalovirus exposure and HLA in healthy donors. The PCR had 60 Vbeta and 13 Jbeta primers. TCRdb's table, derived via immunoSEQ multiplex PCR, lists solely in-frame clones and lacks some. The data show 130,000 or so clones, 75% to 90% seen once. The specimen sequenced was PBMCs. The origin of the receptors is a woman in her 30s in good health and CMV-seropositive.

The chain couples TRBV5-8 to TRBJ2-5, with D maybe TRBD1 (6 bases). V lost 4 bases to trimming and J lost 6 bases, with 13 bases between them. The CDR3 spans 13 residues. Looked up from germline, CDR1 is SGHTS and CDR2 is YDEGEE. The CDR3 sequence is CASSPLTGKTQYF. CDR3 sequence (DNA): TGTGCCAGCAGCCCTCTCACAGGGAAGACCCAGTACTTC.

As DNA, the CDR3 is TGTGCCAGCAGTACGTACAGGGGCCAGACCCATAACACTGAAGCTTTCTTT. Amino acids: CASSTYRGQTHNTEAFF. The J gene is TRBJ1-1, the V gene TRBV27, with TRBD1 matching 7 bases. CDR1 MNHEY and CDR2 SMNVEV come from the germline V gene (reference sequence). The CDR3 extends over 17 amino acids. The V segment lost 5 bases and the J segment 2 bases; nucleotides outside the gene matches: 14.

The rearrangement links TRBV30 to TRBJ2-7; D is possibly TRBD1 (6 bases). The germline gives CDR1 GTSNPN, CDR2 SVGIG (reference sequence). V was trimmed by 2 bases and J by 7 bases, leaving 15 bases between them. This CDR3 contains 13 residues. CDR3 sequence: CAWSPGGQREQYF. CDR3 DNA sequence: TGTGCCTGGAGTCCGGGCGGACAGAGGGAGCAGTACTTC.

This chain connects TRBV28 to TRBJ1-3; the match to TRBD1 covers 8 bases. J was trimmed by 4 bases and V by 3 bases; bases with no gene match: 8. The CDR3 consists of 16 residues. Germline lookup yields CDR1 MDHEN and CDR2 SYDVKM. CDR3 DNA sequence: TGTGCCAGCAGTTTGCTCCAGGGGACAGGAGGAAACACCATATATTTT. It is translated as CASSLLQGTGGNTIYF.

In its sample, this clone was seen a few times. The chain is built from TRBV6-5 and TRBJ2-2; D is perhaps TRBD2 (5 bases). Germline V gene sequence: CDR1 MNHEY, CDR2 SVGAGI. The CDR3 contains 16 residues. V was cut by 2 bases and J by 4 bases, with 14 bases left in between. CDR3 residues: CASSYQIALSTGELFF. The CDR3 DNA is TGTGCCAGCAGTTACCAAATAGCGTTGAGCACCGGGGAGCTGTTTTTT.

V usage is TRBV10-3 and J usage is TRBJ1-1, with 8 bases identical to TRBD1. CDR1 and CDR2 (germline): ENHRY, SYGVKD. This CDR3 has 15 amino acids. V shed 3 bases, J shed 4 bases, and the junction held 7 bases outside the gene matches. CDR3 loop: CAISDPITGGTEAFF. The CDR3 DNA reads TGTGCCATCAGTGACCCAATCACAGGGGGCACTGAAGCTTTCTTT.

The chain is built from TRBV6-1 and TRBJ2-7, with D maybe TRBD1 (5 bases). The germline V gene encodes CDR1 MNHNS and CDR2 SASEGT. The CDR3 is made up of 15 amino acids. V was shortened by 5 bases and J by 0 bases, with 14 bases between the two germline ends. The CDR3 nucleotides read TGTGCCAGCAGTCTTGGGGCAGTAAGCTCCTACGAGCAGTACTTC. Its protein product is CASSLGAVSSYEQYF.

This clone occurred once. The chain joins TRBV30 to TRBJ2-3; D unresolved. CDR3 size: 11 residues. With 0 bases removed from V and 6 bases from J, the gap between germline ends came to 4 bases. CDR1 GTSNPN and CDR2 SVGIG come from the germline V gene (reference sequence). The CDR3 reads CAWSVRDTQYF. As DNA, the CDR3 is TGTGCCTGGAGTGTACGGGATACGCAGTATTTT.

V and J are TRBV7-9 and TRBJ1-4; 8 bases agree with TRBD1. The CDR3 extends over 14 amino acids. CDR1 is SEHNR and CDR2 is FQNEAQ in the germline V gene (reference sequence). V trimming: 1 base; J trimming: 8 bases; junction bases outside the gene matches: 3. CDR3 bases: TGTGCCAGCAGCTTAGGACAGGGGAGAGAAAAACTGTTTTTT. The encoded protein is CASSLGQGREKLFF.

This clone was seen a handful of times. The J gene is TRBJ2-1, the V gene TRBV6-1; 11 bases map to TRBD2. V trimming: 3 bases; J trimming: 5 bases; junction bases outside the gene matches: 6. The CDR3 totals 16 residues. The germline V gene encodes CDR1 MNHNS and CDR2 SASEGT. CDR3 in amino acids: CASSDPGLAAHNEQFF. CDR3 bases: TGTGCCAGCAGTGACCCGGGACTAGCGGCCCACAATGAGCAGTTCTTC.

The CDR3 region has the DNA TGTGCCAGCAGTCCCCAGGGGTTCAACACTGAAGCTTTCTTT. Encoded protein: CASSPQGFNTEAFF. This chain uses TRBV11-2 with TRBJ1-1; D perhaps matches TRBD1 (6 bases). V was pared by 6 bases and J by 2 bases, with 13 bases between. CDR1 is SGHAT and CDR2 is FQNNGV in the germline V gene. The CDR3 totals 14 residues.

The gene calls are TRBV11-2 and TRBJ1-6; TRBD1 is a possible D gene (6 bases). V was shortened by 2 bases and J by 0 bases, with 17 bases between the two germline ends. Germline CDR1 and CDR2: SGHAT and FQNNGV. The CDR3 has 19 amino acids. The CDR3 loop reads CASSLWGTRVSSYNSPLHF. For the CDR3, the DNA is TGTGCCAGCAGCTTATGGGGGACACGGGTGAGCTCCTATAATTCACCCCTCCACTTT.

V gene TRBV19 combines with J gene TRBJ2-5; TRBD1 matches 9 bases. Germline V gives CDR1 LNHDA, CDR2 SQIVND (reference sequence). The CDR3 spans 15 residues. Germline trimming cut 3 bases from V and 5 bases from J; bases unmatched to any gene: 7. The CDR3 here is CASSIVQGALETQYF. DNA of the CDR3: TGTGCCAGTAGTATCGTACAGGGGGCTCTGGAGACCCAGTACTTC.

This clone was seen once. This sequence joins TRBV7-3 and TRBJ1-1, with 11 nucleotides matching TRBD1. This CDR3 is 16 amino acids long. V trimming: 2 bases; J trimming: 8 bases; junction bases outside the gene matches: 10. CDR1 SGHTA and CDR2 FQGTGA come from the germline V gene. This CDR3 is CASSLRPRDRGAEAFF. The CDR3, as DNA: TGTGCCAGCAGCTTACGGCCCCGGGACAGGGGGGCAGAAGCTTTCTTT.

CDR3 nucleotide sequence: TGTGCCAGCTCACCAATTGGTGCTGGGGGGTCTGGGGCCAACGTCCTGACTTTC. This encodes CASSPIGAGGSGANVLTF. The rearrangement uses TRBV18 and TRBJ2-6; TRBD2 is a possible D gene (6 bases). This CDR3 is built from 18 residues. Looked up from germline, CDR1 is KGHSH and CDR2 is LQKENI. The V end lost 2 bases, the J end lost 1 base, and 15 bases lay between the germline ends. Together with reference TRBV18 and TRBJ2-6, the CDR3 gives the full variable domain: NAGVMQNPRHLVRRRGQEARLRCSPMKGHSHVYWYRQLPEEGLKFMVYLQKENIIDESGMPKERFSAEFPKEGPSILRIQQVVRGDSAAYFCASSPIGAGGSGANVLTFGAGSRLTVL.